What follows is one T cell receptor beta chain and its context. This record comes from a study of shared T cell receptors in the human thymus. Using immunoSEQ multiplex PCR, the repertoire was profiled, and TCRdb retains in-frame clones only, with some absent. The sample lists some 720,000 clones, 88% occurring once. CDR3 size: 17 residues. The V gene lost 4 bases and the J gene lost 3 bases, with 22 bases spanning the gap. Germline V gives CDR1 SGDLS, CDR2 YYNGEE. The same specimen was also included in a second study, on human thymus T cells. That work adds: Healthy Finnish infants having corrective surgery for congenital heart defects served as donors. Obtained as resections during corrective heart surgery, the thymus tissue was then studied. Among thymic and blood repertoires, usage of V and J genes appeared biased.

The sample was thymocytes. The source is a boy under two years old with a congenital heart defect. The chain combines TRBV9 with TRBJ2-5; D unclear. CDR3 in amino acids: CASSPRLNLPPKETQYF. In DNA, the CDR3 is TGTGCCAGCAGCCCCCGACTCAACCTACCCCCCAAAGAGACCCAGTACTTC.